This T cell receptor (beta chain) was documented in a study of blood T cell repertoires in COVID-19. Study as a whole: In each case, the material was cDNA or gDNA derived from T cells, B-cell-depleted T cells, or PBMCs.

In the authors' workflow: Scientists estimated how many nucleated cells there were by amplifying reference gene primers. The data were produced by immunoSEQ multiplex PCR, yet TCRdb's version contains in-frame clones alone and is incomplete. Clone size and the V and J calls come from that table; the DNA yielded D and trimming. The data contain 100,000 or so clones, 65% to 90% of them seen just once; the ten biggest clones take up roughly 2.6%. This CDR3 is built from 13 residues. The V end lost 10 bases, the J end lost 0 bases, and 12 bases lay between the germline ends. CDR1 and CDR2 (germline): MNHEY, SVGAGI. Cohorts were based on clinical histories the participants reported. Cohort 3 recovery required two negative PCRs, clearance, or symptom resolution.

The TCR was taken from a woman aged 45-65 years who had recovered from COVID-19. The chain has TRBV6-5 and TRBJ1-1; no clear D gene. The sample was PBMCs or T cells enriched from blood (not recorded which). CDR3 amino acids: CATSAGMNTEAFF. CDR3 nucleotides: TGTGCCACGTCTGCTGGCATGAACACTGAAGCTTTCTTT.